Below, 3 T cell receptor beta chains from the same sample are listed, as sequenced in a study of cytomegalovirus exposure and HLA in healthy donors. Primers for the PCR totalled 60 Vbeta and 13 Jbeta. Data came from immunoSEQ multiplex PCR; TCRdb stores just in-frame clones and leaves some out. The table has about 140,000 clones, around 79% seen once; the top ten hold approximately 3%. Sequencing was done on a sample of PBMCs. The source is a female donor in good health and CMV-seronegative.

This clone was detected only a few times. The CDR3 here is CASSYFPGNTIYF. As DNA, the CDR3 is TGTGCCAGCAGTTACTTCCCAGGAAACACCATATATTTT. V is TRBV6-5 and J is TRBJ1-3; D unclear. From germline, CDR1 is MNHEY and CDR2 SVGAGI. The CDR3 is 13 amino acids. Trimming took off 1 base at V and 4 bases at J, with 5 bases between the two ends.

The chain links TRBV10-1 to TRBJ1-1, with TRBD1 as a possible D gene (5 bases). V was trimmed by 3 bases and J by 5 bases, leaving 16 bases between them. This CDR3 spans 15 amino acids. Per the germline V gene, CDR1 is WNHNN and CDR2 is SYGVQD (reference sequence). The CDR3 DNA sequence: TGCGCCAGCAGTGAAAGGAAGGCAGGGAGGACTGAAGCTTTCTTT. Its protein product is CASSERKAGRTEAFF.

The chain joins TRBV4-3 to TRBJ1-1; the D gene is possibly TRBD1 (6 bases). CDR1 and CDR2 from the germline V gene are LGHNA and YSLEER. CDR3 length: 13 amino acids. V was shortened by 5 bases and J by 3 bases, with 10 bases between the two germline ends. The chain's CDR3 is CASSAQGHTEAFF. DNA of the CDR3: TGCGCCAGCAGCGCGCAGGGGCACACTGAAGCTTTCTTT.